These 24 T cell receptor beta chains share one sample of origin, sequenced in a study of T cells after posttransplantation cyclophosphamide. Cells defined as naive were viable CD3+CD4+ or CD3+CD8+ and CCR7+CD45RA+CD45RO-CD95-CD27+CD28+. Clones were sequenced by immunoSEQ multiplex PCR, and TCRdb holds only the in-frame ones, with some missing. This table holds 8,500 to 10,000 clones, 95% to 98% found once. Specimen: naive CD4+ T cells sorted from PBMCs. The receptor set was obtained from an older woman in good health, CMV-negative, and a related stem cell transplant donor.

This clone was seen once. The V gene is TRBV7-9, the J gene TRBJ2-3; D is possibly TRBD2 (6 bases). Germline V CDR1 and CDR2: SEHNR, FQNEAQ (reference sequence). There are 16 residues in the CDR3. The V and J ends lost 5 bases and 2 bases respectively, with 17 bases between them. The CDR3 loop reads CASSPFGGVVTDTQYF. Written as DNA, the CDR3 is TGTGCCAGCAGCCCCTTTGGCGGGGTAGTCACAGATACGCAGTATTTT.

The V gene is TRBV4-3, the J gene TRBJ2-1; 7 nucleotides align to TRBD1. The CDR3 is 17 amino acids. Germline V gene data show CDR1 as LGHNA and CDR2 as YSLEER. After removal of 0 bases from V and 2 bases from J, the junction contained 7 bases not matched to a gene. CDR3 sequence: CASSQDQGQRPYNEQFF. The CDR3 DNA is TGCGCCAGCAGCCAAGACCAGGGACAGAGGCCCTACAATGAGCAGTTCTTC.

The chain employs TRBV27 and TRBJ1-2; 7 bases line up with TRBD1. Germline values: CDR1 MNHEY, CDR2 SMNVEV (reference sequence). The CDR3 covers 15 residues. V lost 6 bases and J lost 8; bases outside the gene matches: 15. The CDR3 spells CASRPDRATSEGYTF. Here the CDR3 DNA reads TGTGCCAGCAGACCCGACAGGGCCACGTCGGAGGGCTACACCTTC.

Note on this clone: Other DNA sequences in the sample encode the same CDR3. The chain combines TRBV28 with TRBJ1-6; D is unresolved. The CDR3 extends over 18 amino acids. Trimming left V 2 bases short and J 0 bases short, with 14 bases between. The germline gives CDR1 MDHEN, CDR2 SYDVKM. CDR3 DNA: TGTGCCAGCAGTTTACTCTATGGGCAGGACTCCTATAATTCACCCCTCCACTTT. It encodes CASSLLYGQDSYNSPLHF.

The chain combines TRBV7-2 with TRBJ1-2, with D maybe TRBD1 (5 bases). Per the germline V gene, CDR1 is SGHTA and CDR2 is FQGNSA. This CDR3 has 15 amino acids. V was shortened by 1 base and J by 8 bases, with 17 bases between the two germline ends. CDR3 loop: CASSLGGRSFGGYTF. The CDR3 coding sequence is TGTGCCAGCAGCTTAGGGGGCAGGAGTTTTGGAGGCTACACCTTC.

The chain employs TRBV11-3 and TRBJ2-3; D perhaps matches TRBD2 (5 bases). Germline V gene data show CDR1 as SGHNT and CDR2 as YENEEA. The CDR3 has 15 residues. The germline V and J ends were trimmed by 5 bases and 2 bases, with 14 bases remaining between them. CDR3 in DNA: TGTGCCAGCAGCCCTAGAGGAGCGGCCACAGATACGCAGTATTTT. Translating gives CASSPRGAATDTQYF.

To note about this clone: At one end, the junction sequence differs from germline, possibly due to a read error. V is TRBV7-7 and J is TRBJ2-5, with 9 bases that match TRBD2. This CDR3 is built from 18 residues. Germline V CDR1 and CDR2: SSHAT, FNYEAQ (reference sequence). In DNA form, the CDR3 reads TGTGCTAGCAGCCCCCGACTAGCGGTTTGGCGGGGGCAAGAGACCCAGTACTTC. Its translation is CASSPRLAVWRGQETQYF.

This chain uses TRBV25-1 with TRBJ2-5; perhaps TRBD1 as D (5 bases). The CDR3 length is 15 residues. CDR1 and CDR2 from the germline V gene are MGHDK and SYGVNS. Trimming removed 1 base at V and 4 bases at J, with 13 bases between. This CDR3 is CASSEFVAGRETQYF. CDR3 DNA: TGTGCCAGCAGTGAATTCGTAGCAGGGCGAGAGACCCAGTACTTC.

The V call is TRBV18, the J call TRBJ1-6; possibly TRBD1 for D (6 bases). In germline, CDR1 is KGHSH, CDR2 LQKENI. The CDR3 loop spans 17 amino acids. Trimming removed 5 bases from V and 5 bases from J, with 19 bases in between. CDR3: CASSTNQARDNNSPLHF. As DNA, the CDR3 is TGTGCCAGCTCAACGAACCAGGCCCGGGACAATAATTCACCCCTCCACTTT.

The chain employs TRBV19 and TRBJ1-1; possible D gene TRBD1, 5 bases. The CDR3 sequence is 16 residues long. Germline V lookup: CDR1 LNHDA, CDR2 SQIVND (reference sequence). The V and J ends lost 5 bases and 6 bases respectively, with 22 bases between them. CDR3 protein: CASSGRGGGGGAEAFF. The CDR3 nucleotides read TGTGCCAGTAGTGGACGGGGGGGTGGTGGAGGGGCTGAAGCTTTCTTT.

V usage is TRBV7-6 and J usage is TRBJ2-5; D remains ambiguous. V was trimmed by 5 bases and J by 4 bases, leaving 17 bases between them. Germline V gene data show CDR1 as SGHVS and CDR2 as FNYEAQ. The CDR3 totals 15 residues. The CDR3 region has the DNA TGTGCCAGCAGCGCGCCCGTGTGGAGAAGAGAGACCCAGTACTTC. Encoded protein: CASSAPVWRRETQYF.

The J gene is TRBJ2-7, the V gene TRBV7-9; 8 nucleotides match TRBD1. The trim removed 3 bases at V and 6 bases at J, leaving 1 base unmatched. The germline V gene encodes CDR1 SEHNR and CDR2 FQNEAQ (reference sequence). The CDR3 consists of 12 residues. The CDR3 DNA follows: TGTGCCAGCAGCTTCACAGGGGGCGAGCAGTACGTC. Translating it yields CASSFTGGEQYV.

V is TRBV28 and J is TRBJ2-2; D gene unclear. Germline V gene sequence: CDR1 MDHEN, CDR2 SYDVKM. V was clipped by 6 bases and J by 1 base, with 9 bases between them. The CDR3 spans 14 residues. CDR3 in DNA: TGTGCCAGCAGGACTTACTTGAACACCGGGGAGCTGTTTTTT. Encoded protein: CASRTYLNTGELFF.

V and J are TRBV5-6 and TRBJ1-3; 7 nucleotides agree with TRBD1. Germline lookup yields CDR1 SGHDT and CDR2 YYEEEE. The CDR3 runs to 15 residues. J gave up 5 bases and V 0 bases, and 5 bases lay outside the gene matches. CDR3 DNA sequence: TGTGCCAGCAGCTTGGTCGGACAGGAGAGAAACACCATATATTTT. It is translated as CASSLVGQERNTIYF.

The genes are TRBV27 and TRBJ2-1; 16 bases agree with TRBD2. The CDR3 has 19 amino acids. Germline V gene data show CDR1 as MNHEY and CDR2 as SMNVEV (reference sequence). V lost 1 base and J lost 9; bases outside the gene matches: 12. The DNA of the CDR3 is TGTGCCAGCAGTTTATTGGGGACTAGCGGGAGGGCCCCGCATTTTGAGCAGTTCTTC. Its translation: CASSLLGTSGRAPHFEQFF.

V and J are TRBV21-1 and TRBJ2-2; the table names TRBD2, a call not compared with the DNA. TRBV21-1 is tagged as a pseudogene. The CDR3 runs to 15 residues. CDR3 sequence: CASSKFAGLGAELFF. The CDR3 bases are TGTGCCAGCAGCAAATTTGCCGGACTAGGGGCGGAGCTGTTTTTT.

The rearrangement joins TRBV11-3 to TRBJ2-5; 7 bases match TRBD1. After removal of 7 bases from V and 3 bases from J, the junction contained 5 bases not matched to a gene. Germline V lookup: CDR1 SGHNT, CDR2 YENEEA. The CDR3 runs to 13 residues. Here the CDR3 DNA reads TGTGCCAGCAAAGGTACAGGGGAAGAGACCCAGTACTTC. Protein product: CASKGTGEETQYF.

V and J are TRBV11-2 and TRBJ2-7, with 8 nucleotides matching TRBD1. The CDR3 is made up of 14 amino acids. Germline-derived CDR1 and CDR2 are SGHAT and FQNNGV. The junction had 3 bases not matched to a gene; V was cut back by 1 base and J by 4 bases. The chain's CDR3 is CASSLGTGTYEQYV. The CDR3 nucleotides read TGTGCCAGCAGCTTAGGGACAGGGACGTACGAGCAGTACGTC.

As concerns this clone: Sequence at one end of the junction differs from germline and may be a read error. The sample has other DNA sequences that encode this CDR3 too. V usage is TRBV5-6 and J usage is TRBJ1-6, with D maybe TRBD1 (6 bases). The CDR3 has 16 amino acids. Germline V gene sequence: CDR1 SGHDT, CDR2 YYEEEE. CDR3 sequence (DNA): TGTGCCAGCAGCGGCGGACAGATCATCTATAATTCCCCCCTCCACTTT. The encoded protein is CASSGGQIIYNSPLHF. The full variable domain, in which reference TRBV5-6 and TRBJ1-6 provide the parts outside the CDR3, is DAGVTQSPTHLIKTRGQQVTLRCSPKSGHDTVSWYQQALGQGPQFIFQYYEEEERQRGNFPDRFSGHQFPNYSSELNVNALLLGDSALYLCASSGGQIIYNSPLHFGNGTRLTVT.

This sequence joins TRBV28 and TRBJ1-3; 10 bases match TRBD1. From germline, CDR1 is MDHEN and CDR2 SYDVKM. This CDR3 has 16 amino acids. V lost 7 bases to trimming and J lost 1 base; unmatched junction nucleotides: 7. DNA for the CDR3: TGTGCCAGCATGGACGACAGGGGGCAATCTGGAAACACCATATATTTT. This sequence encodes CASMDDRGQSGNTIYF.

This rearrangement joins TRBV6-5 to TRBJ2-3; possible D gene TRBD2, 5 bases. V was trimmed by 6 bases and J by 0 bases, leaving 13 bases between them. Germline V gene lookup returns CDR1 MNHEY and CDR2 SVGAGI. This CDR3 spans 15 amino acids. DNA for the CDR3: TGTGCCAGCAGCCCCGGACTGCCCAGCACAGATACGCAGTATTTT. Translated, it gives CASSPGLPSTDTQYF.

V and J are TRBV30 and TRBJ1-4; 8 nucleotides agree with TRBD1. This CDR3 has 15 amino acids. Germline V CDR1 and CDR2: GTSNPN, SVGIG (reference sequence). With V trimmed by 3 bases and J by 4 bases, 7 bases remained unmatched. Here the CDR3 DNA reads TGTGCCTGGAGAACCTGGGACAGGTTTAATGAAAAACTGTTTTTT. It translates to CAWRTWDRFNEKLFF.

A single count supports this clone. CDR3 sequence reads: CASSFRDRMKGLLLSGYTF. The DNA for the CDR3 is TGTGCCAGCAGTTTCCGAGACAGGATGAAGGGCCTTCTACTCTCTGGCTACACCTTC. This chain uses TRBV28 with TRBJ1-2; TRBD1 might be the D (6 bases). Germline loops: CDR1 MDHEN, CDR2 SYDVKM. The CDR3 runs to 19 residues. The V gene lost 3 bases and the J gene lost 7 bases, with 30 bases spanning the gap.

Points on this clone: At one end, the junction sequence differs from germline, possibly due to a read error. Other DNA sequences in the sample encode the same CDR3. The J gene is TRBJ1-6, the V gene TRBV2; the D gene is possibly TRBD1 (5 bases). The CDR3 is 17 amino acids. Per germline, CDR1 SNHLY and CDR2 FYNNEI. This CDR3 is CATSPLPQGLLNSPLHF. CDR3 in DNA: TGTGCCACAAGCCCGCTTCCTCAGGGTTTGTTGAATTCCCCCCTCCACTTT.